These 5 T cell receptor beta chains originate from one sample sequenced in a study of cytomegalovirus exposure and HLA in healthy donors. PCR amplification relied on 60 Vbeta primers (plus 13 Jbeta primers). Clones were sequenced by immunoSEQ multiplex PCR, and TCRdb holds only the in-frame ones, with some missing. The sample holds some 140,000 clones; roughly three quarters are singletons and the top ten take 9.5% to 15%. The specimen was PBMCs. These receptors were taken from a man aged 25-45 years in good health and CMV-seropositive.

The rearrangement joins TRBV28 to TRBJ1-5; D call uncertain. Germline values: CDR1 MDHEN, CDR2 SYDVKM. Trimming removed 5 bases from V and 4 bases from J, with 15 bases in between. This CDR3 has 15 residues. The CDR3 reads CASSPTPTPNQPQHF. CDR3 sequence (DNA): TGTGCCAGCAGTCCTACCCCAACCCCTAATCAGCCCCAGCATTTT.

This clone was observed a few times. This chain joins TRBV28 and TRBJ2-1; 12 nucleotides match TRBD1. V lost 7 bases to trimming and J lost 0 bases; unmatched junction nucleotides: 1. Germline V lookup: CDR1 MDHEN, CDR2 SYDVKM. CDR3 length equals 15 residues. The CDR3 loop reads CASTGQGASYNEQFF. In DNA form, the CDR3 reads TGTGCCAGCACGGGACAGGGGGCCTCCTACAATGAGCAGTTCTTC.

The chain has TRBV7-8 and TRBJ1-3, with D perhaps matching TRBD1 (6 bases). This CDR3 has 17 residues. Germline V gene data show CDR1 as SGHVS and CDR2 as FQNEAQ. V was cut by 0 bases and J by 4 bases, with 16 bases left in between. The CDR3 spells CASSLALGRGAGNTIYF. CDR3 DNA sequence: TGTGCCAGCAGCTTAGCGCTCGGCAGGGGAGCAGGAAACACCATATATTTT.

This clone was picked up one time. The V and J genes are TRBV10-3 and TRBJ2-7; 9 bases are a match to TRBD1. With 9 bases clipped from V and 2 bases from J, the junction kept 8 bases outside the gene matches. Germline CDR1 reads ENHRY; CDR2 reads SYGVKD. The CDR3 has 14 amino acids. The CDR3 DNA reads as TGTGCCATAAGGGGGGGACAGGGTCCCTACGAGCAGTACTTC. It yields the protein CAIRGGQGPYEQYF.

The chain uses TRBV4-2 and TRBJ1-3, with D possibly TRBD1 on 6 matching bases. Per germline, CDR1 LGHNA and CDR2 YNFKEQ. Deletions cut 5 bases from V and 0 bases from J, with 11 bases between. CDR3 size: 15 residues. CDR3 coding DNA: TGTGCCAGCAGCTCTGGACAGAGCTCTGGAAACACCATATATTTT. This sequence encodes CASSSGQSSGNTIYF.